This is a list of T cell receptor beta chains from one sample in a study of cytomegalovirus exposure and HLA in healthy donors. Assay: immunoSEQ multiplex PCR; the TCRdb copy retains only in-frame clones and omits some. The sample shows approximately 70,000 clones, around 70% of them seen only once. The sample consisted of PBMCs. The receptors were gathered from a human donor in good health. Each CDR3 is given with its conserved first and last residue.

v_gene: TRBV11-3; j_gene: TRBJ2-7; CDR3aa: CASSLDRVREQYF
v_gene: TRBV2; j_gene: TRBJ1-1; CDR3aa: CASKAGDSTEAFF
v_gene: TRBV6-1; j_gene: TRBJ1-2; CDR3aa: CASREGQGVYGYTF
v_gene: TRBV7-6; j_gene: TRBJ2-5; CDR3aa: CASSSIQGTPGETQYF
v_gene: TRBV12-5; j_gene: TRBJ2-2; CDR3aa: CASGLPGLAVAFGELFF
v_gene: TRBV6-5; j_gene: TRBJ1-1; CDR3aa: CASMTGGGYTEAFF
v_gene: TRBV6-1; j_gene: TRBJ2-3; CDR3aa: CASSELRDTQYF
v_gene: TRBV27; j_gene: TRBJ2-7; CDR3aa: CASSSDRVSLVYEQYF
v_gene: TRBV7-7; j_gene: TRBJ2-2; CDR3aa: CASSLARGTGELFF
v_gene: TRBV18; j_gene: TRBJ2-6; CDR3aa: CASSLGGSGANVLTF
v_gene: TRBV4-1; j_gene: TRBJ2-5; CDR3aa: CASSQEIPPSPGETQYF
v_gene: TRBV30; j_gene: TRBJ2-1; CDR3aa: CAWELAGGNEQFF
v_gene: TRBV5-5; j_gene: TRBJ1-1; CDR3aa: CASSFVVDSLNTEAFF
v_gene: TRBV28; j_gene: TRBJ1-3; CDR3aa: CASSLRDRGTGNTIYF
v_gene: TRBV15; j_gene: TRBJ1-5; CDR3aa: CATSRDLAGRGNQPQHF
v_gene: TRBV29-1; j_gene: TRBJ2-1; CDR3aa: CSVEGLAGEDEQFF
v_gene: TRBV28; j_gene: TRBJ2-7; CDR3aa: CASSFGGIEQYF
v_gene: TRBV13; j_gene: TRBJ2-3; CDR3aa: CASSPPQRILGTDTQYF
v_gene: TRBV5-1; j_gene: TRBJ2-1; CDR3aa: CASSLSGTGGLEQFF
v_gene: TRBV6-5; j_gene: TRBJ2-2; CDR3aa: CASSHGQAGTGELFF
v_gene: TRBV2; j_gene: TRBJ2-7; CDR3aa: CASSGGLAGRGQYF
v_gene: TRBV27; j_gene: TRBJ2-1; CDR3aa: CASTQPLTSGRAKQFF
v_gene: TRBV10-2; j_gene: TRBJ2-7; CDR3aa: CASRTSGSSYEQYF
v_gene: TRBV4-1; j_gene: TRBJ2-1; CDR3aa: CASSPTSGRANEQFF
v_gene: TRBV28; j_gene: TRBJ2-1; CDR3aa: CASSLGGTLGNNEQFF
v_gene: TRBV6-1; j_gene: TRBJ2-5; CDR3aa: CASSESRLAGVETQYF
v_gene: TRBV19; j_gene: TRBJ2-3; CDR3aa: CASSMALVALSTDTQYF
v_gene: TRBV5-1; j_gene: TRBJ2-7; CDR3aa: CASSPGLAGGSEEQYF
v_gene: TRBV6-1; j_gene: TRBJ1-1; CDR3aa: CASRSTGKAEAFF
v_gene: TRBV6-5; j_gene: TRBJ1-1; CDR3aa: CASTGTENTEAFF
v_gene: TRBV18; j_gene: TRBJ1-2; CDR3aa: CASSLRTGSDYGYTF
v_gene: TRBV5-1; j_gene: TRBJ2-7; CDR3aa: CASSTRGTGDSYEQYF
v_gene: TRBV11-2; j_gene: TRBJ2-3; CDR3aa: CASSLERLAGAVSTDTQYF
v_gene: TRBV6-1; j_gene: TRBJ1-1; CDR3aa: CASSPDRAREAFF
v_gene: TRBV5-4; j_gene: TRBJ2-2; CDR3aa: CASSSPGTSNTGELFF
v_gene: TRBV6-5; j_gene: TRBJ2-7; CDR3aa: CASSSRSYEQYF
v_gene: TRBV4-2; j_gene: TRBJ1-3; CDR3aa: CASSQEPGGIGNTIYF
v_gene: TRBV28; j_gene: TRBJ1-5; CDR3aa: CASSSFNQPQHF
v_gene: TRBV6-5; j_gene: TRBJ2-7; CDR3aa: CASSYSQTADEQYF
v_gene: TRBV27; j_gene: TRBJ1-4; CDR3aa: CASRFQGKLFF
v_gene: TRBV15; j_gene: TRBJ1-2; CDR3aa: CATSRDGVGRDGYTF
v_gene: TRBV2; j_gene: TRBJ2-1; CDR3aa: CASAFLPGGEQFF
v_gene: TRBV6-4; j_gene: TRBJ1-2; CDR3aa: CASSIGQGSYGYTF
v_gene: TRBV28; j_gene: TRBJ1-4; CDR3aa: CASHLGGQEKLFF
v_gene: TRBV6-5; j_gene: TRBJ2-1; CDR3aa: CASSSPDYYSYNEQLF
v_gene: TRBV27; j_gene: TRBJ2-1; CDR3aa: CASSLGAGGLEQFF
v_gene: TRBV6-5; j_gene: TRBJ2-5; CDR3aa: CASSYSDRGETQYF
v_gene: TRBV6-4; j_gene: TRBJ2-1; CDR3aa: CASSEGTEINEQFF
v_gene: TRBV5-3; j_gene: TRBJ2-3; CDR3aa: CARSLLGTFCTDTQYF
v_gene: TRBV11-3; j_gene: TRBJ2-3; CDR3aa: CASSLGAEVGDTQYF
v_gene: TRBV9; j_gene: TRBJ2-2; CDR3aa: CASSVNINPGELFF
v_gene: TRBV13; j_gene: .; CDR3aa: CASAKGGPSYEQYF
v_gene: TRBV19; j_gene: TRBJ2-7; CDR3aa: CASSTQGYARNEQYF